These T cell receptor beta chains were read from a single sample in a study of T cell responses to AZD1222 COVID-19 vaccine. Here immunoSEQ multiplex PCR was the method, and the copy in TCRdb shows in-frame clones only, minus some. The sample holds around 80,000 clones, roughly 90% seen once. Sequencing used peripheral blood, obtained 28 days after the second AZD1222 dose. These receptor sequences come from an adult who received the AZD1222 COVID-19 vaccine. Each CDR3 is given with its conserved first and last residue. D genes are given only for firm matches. Expanded clones are given a class, and other clones once, few, many or no size at all.

v_gene,j_gene,abundance,len,d_gene,CDR3nt,CDR3aa
TRBV29-1,TRBJ2-2,few,15,TRBD2,TGCAGCGTCGGGGGGAAGGGACGCACCACCGGGGAGCTGTTTTTT,CSVGGKGRTTGELFF
TRBV11-2,TRBJ2-7,NA,15,TRBD1,TGTGCCAGCAGCGCCAGGGGGCCTCATCACTACGAGCAGTACTTC,CASSARGPHHYEQYF
TRBV19,TRBJ2-1,NA,12,NA,TGTGCCAGTAGTATCGCGGACCGGGAGCAGTTCTTC,CASSIADREQFF
TRBV2,TRBJ2-7,once,13,TRBD2,TGTGCCAGCGGTAGCGGGATAGGAAACGAGCAGTACTTC,CASGSGIGNEQYF
TRBV19,TRBJ2-5,NA,15,NA,TGTGCCAGTAGTCCCAGGACGCAGGAGGGGGAGACCCAGTACTTC,CASSPRTQEGETQYF
TRBV6-2/TRBV6-3,TRBJ1-5,few,12,NA,TGTGCCAGCAGTCCCCTCTATCAGCCCCAGCATTTT,CASSPLYQPQHF
TRBV7-9,TRBJ2-2,NA,18,NA,TGTGCCAGCAGCTTCCTTGTTGGGGGTCTGTCGAACACCGGGGAGCTGTTTTTT,CASSFLVGGLSNTGELFF
TRBV4-2,TRBJ2-7,NA,16,NA,TGTGCCAGCAGCCAGGCCCCGGGACCCCTTGGGGACGAGCAGTACTTC,CASSQAPGPLGDEQYF
TRBV5-6,TRBJ1-5,NA,14,NA,TGTGCCAGCAGCTTGAGTTCCGGGTTTCAGCCCCAGCATTTT,CASSLSSGFQPQHF
TRBV2,TRBJ1-2,NA,16,TRBD1,TGTGCCAGCACTCCCGACCCCGGGACAGGGGCCTATGGCTACACCTTC,CASTPDPGTGAYGYTF
TRBV19,TRBJ1-5,NA,13,NA,TGTGCCAGTAGTATAATGGGCAATCAGCCCCAGCATTTT,CASSIMGNQPQHF
TRBV2,TRBJ1-2,once,16,TRBD1,TGTGCCAGCAGTGAAGAGTTGACAGGGTATATGGGAGGCTACACCTTC,CASSEELTGYMGGYTF
TRBV3-1/TRBV3-2,TRBJ1-1,NA,14,NA,TGTGCCAGCAATTACGGGGGCGTGAACACTGAAGCTTTCTTT,CASNYGGVNTEAFF
TRBV30,TRBJ1-2,NA,11,NA,TGTGCCTGGAGTGATAACTATGGCTACACCTTC,CAWSDNYGYTF
TRBV6-5,TRBJ2-5,NA,15,TRBD2,TGTGCCAGCAGTCGGCAGATAGCGGGAGGAGAGACCCAGTACTTC,CASSRQIAGGETQYF
TRBV10-3,TRBJ1-6,NA,14,NA,TGTGCCATCGGTCCTCAGCCCTATAATTCACCCCTCCACTTT,CAIGPQPYNSPLHF
TRBV6-1,TRBJ2-7,NA,16,TRBD2,TGTGCCAGCAGTGCATTCAGCGGGACCGCTGCCTACGAGCAGTACTTC,CASSAFSGTAAYEQYF
TRBV15,TRBJ2-7,NA,13,NA,TGTGCCACCAGCAGAGACTCAGGATACGAGCAGTACTTC,CATSRDSGYEQYF
TRBV30,TRBJ2-7,NA,14,TRBD1,TGTGCCTGGGATGGTAGGACAGGGGGCGACGAGCAGTACTTC,CAWDGRTGGDEQYF
TRBV18,TRBJ2-5,NA,13,NA,TGTGCCAGCTCACCCGACAGTAAAGAGACCCAGTACTTC,CASSPDSKETQYF
TRBV30,TRBJ1-3,NA,14,NA,TGTGCCTGGAGTGCCGGACACTCTGGAAACACCATATATTTT,CAWSAGHSGNTIYF
TRBV19,TRBJ2-7,NA,13,NA,TGTGCCAGTAGTATTGGGAAAGGGGGCGAGCAGTACTTC,CASSIGKGGEQYF
TRBV18,TRBJ1-6,NA,12,NA,TGTGCCAGCTCACGGGGAGGATCACCCCTCCACTTT,CASSRGGSPLHF
TRBV7-9,TRBJ2-5,few,13,NA,TGTGCCAGCAGCTCCCTGGAGGGGGAGACCCAGTACTTC,CASSSLEGETQYF
TRBV7-2,TRBJ1-2,NA,14,NA,TGTGCCAGCAGCCTACGACAAAGGGCGGGAGGCTACACCTTC,CASSLRQRAGGYTF
TRBV29-1,TRBJ2-7,NA,15,NA,TGCAGCGTTGAGTCCATGGGAGAGGGAGTGGGGGAGCAGTACTTC,CSVESMGEGVGEQYF
TRBV19,TRBJ1-5,NA,15,NA,TGTGCCAGTAGTATCTCTCGGGGTAGCAATCAGCCCCAGCATTTT,CASSISRGSNQPQHF
TRBV28,TRBJ1-5,NA,11,NA,TGTGCCAGCAGTCCTCTGGGGCCCCAGCATTTT,CASSPLGPQHF
TRBV2,TRBJ1-3,NA,15,NA,TGTGCCAGCAGTGAAGTCCGGACCTCTGGAAACACCATATATTTT,CASSEVRTSGNTIYF
TRBV28,TRBJ2-7,NA,17,TRBD2,TGTGCCAGCAGTTATCGTCCCCCGGGACTAGCGGGAGACGAGCAGTACTTC,CASSYRPPGLAGDEQYF
TRBV5-1,TRBJ2-3,NA,16,TRBD2,TGCGCCAGCAGCGGGATAGCGGGAGGTTTCACAGATACGCAGTATTTT,CASSGIAGGFTDTQYF
TRBV15,TRBJ1-4,NA,16,NA,TGTGCCACCAGCAGAGATAGGGGAGTAAGGACAGAAAAACTGTTTTTT,CATSRDRGVRTEKLFF
TRBV6-5,TRBJ1-2,NA,12,NA,TGTGCCAGCTCTCAGGGTGCCTATGGCTACACCTTC,CASSQGAYGYTF
TRBV28,TRBJ1-2,NA,15,NA,TGTGCCAGCAGTTCTCCCGGGACGTTGGACTATGGCTACACCTTC,CASSSPGTLDYGYTF
TRBV28,TRBJ1-6,NA,14,TRBD1,TGTGCCAGCCAACAGGGGCGGGAGGATTCACCCCTCCACTTT,CASQQGREDSPLHF
TRBV20-1,TRBJ2-3,NA,15,TRBD2,TGCAGTGCTAGTGGGCTAGCGGAGCACACAGATACGCAGTATTTT,CSASGLAEHTDTQYF
TRBV19,TRBJ1-2,NA,16,NA,TGTGCCAGTAGTATAGGACAGCGCTACTCTAACTATGGCTACACCTTC,CASSIGQRYSNYGYTF
TRBV4-2,TRBJ2-6,NA,15,NA,TGTGCCAGCAGCCAGTTCGTAAAAACTGACAACGTCCTGACTTTC,CASSQFVKTDNVLTF
TRBV6-1,TRBJ1-1,NA,16,NA,TGTGCCAGCAGTGACGATCGGGAGCCAACGAACACTGAAGCTTTCTTT,CASSDDREPTNTEAFF
TRBV19,TRBJ2-1,NA,15,NA,TGTGCCAGTACCATGGGCGCTAGCTCCTACAATGAGCAGTTCTTC,CASTMGASSYNEQFF
TRBV27,TRBJ1-1,NA,14,TRBD1,TGTGCCAGCAGTTTCCAGGGGGTTAGGTCTGAAGCTTTCTTT,CASSFQGVRSEAFF